The sequence of this TCR beta chain was determined in a study of T cells in Graves' hyperthyroidism and ophthalmopathy. The hyperthyroidism patients had all been newly diagnosed, and their disease duration was under 2 months. Their ages ranged from 18 to 65 years. Uncontrolled infection, other autoimmune disease, pregnancy or lactation led to exclusion. Trimming took off 7 bases at V and 4 bases at J, with 10 bases between the two ends. The germline V gene encodes CDR1 SNHLY and CDR2 FYNNEI. The CDR3 is 12 residues long. Overall study results and limits: In the analysis, a 13 V-J model separated ophthalmopathy from stable hyperthyroidism.

RNA transcripts were the template for amplifying TCR beta CDR3 regions. TCR CDR3 underwent first-round RT-PCR with the HTBI primer set. TCRdb re-called the multiplex PCR reads with MiXCR, one entry per CDR3 protein. The repertoire includes some 760,000 distinct CDR3 sequences, 12% to 15% of them detected once, and 10% sits in the top ten. For this clonotype: What it binds is not known.

The clonotype was recovered from a woman aged 18-30 years with Graves' hyperthyroidism. The gene calls are TRBV2 and TRBJ1-2; possible D gene TRBD1, 5 bases. Source material: blood. The CDR3 is CASNRIGYGYTF. CDR3 nucleotides: TGTGCCAGCAACAGGATAGGCTATGGCTACACCTTC.